This TCR beta chain was identified during a study of control samples from healthy donors and cancer patients. Using immunoSEQ multiplex PCR, the repertoire was profiled, and TCRdb retains in-frame clones only, with some absent. The table records 40,000 to 55,000 clones, roughly nine tenths of them present only once. The germline V gene encodes CDR1 SGHNT and CDR2 YYREEE (reference sequence). CDR3 length: 14 amino acids. With V trimmed by 3 bases and J by 3 bases, 3 bases remained unmatched. The chain employs TRBV5-4 and TRBJ1-3, with 7 bases lining up with TRBD1. The sample comprised PBMCs. The origin of this receptor is a man aged 40-49 years with colorectal cancer. In DNA form, the CDR3 reads TGTGCCAGCAGCTGGAGGGGGCTTGGAAACACCATATATTTT. Translating it yields CASSWRGLGNTIYF.